The present T cell receptor beta chain was sequenced within a study of blood T cell repertoires in COVID-19. Whole-study context: The study drew acute and convalescent COVID-19 samples from the United States, Italy and Spain. The analysed material was cDNA or gDNA that came from T cells, B-cell-depleted T cells, or PBMCs.

Original methodology: Scientists estimated how many nucleated cells there were by amplifying reference gene primers. The protocol was immunoSEQ multiplex PCR, while the TCRdb copy is restricted to in-frame clones and leaves out a portion. Clone size and V and J calls were adopted from that table, with D and trimming inferred from the DNA. The data show about 32,000 clones, around 86% seen once. This clone has a single count. The J segment lost 11 bases and the V segment lost 1 base, leaving 3 bases of the junction unmatched. This CDR3 has 14 amino acids. The V gene's germline CDR1 is SEHNR and CDR2 FQNEAQ (reference sequence).

The material sequenced was peripheral blood. This clonotype was sampled from a man in his fifties or sixties with active COVID-19. This chain links TRBV7-9 with TRBJ1-6; 9 bases are a match to TRBD1. This CDR3 is CASSLEGQGTPLHF. In nucleotides, the CDR3 is TGTGCCAGCAGCTTAGAGGGACAGGGAACACCCCTCCACTTT.